These T cell receptor beta chains were read from a single sample in a study of CD8 T cells in ankylosing spondylitis. In TCRdb, the 5' RACE reads were re-called with MiXCR into one record per CDR3 protein. The sample has a few hundred thousand distinct CDR3 sequences; about 17% are singletons. What was sequenced was blood, either unsorted or a sorted T cell fraction (not recorded which). These receptors originate from a male donor with ankylosing spondylitis. Each CDR3 is given with its conserved first and last residue. The D gene is left open where the match is weak. Clone size is not always given. Where it is, it says once, few, many or a class for expanded clones.

v_call	clone_size	j_call	cdr3_length	d_call	cdr3_nt	cdr3_aa
TRBV29-1	NA	TRBJ1-1	14	NA	TGCAGCGTTGTATCCGGGGGTCGTGACACTGAAGCTTTCTTT	CSVVSGGRDTEAFF
TRBV16	NA	TRBJ2-5	15	TRBD1	TGTGCCAGCAGCCAAGAGACAGGGTACCAAGAGACCCAGTACTTC	CASSQETGYQETQYF
TRBV4-1	few	TRBJ2-1	11	NA	TGCGCCAGCAGCCAGGGGAGGAACCCCATCTTC	CASSQGRNPIF
TRBV29-1	few	TRBJ2-7	13	TRBD1	TGCAGCGTAACATCGGGACAGAACTACGAGCAGTACTTC	CSVTSGQNYEQYF
TRBV10-3	few	TRBJ2-5	16	NA	TGTGCCATCAGTGAACACCCCGAACAGGGCCCAGAGACCCAGTACTTC	CAISEHPEQGPETQYF
TRBV6-2/TRBV6-3	NA	TRBJ2-4	15	NA	TGTGCCAGTAGAGGGGGGCCCGTGGCCAAAAACATTCAGTACTTC	CASRGGPVAKNIQYF
TRBV28	many	TRBJ2-5	15	TRBD1	TGTGCCAGCAGTAAGGACAGGGCGGGTTTGGAGACCCAGTACTTC	CASSKDRAGLETQYF
TRBV5-6	NA	TRBJ2-1	15	TRBD2	TGTGCCAGCAGCCCTACTAGCGGGGGGATGTGGGGGCAGTTCTTC	CASSPTSGGMWGQFF
TRBV27	few	TRBJ1-6	15	NA	TGTGCCAGCAGTTTTTCAGCCTCATATAATTCACCCCTCCACTTT	CASSFSASYNSPLHF
TRBV12-3/TRBV12-4	many	TRBJ2-2	15	NA	TGTGCCAGCAGCGCCGGGGTGGTGGGCACCGGGGAGCTGTTTTTT	CASSAGVVGTGELFF
TRBV6-1	few	TRBJ2-2	15	TRBD2	TGTGCCAGCCGGACGACTAGCGGGGAAACCGGGGAGCTGTTTTTT	CASRTTSGETGELFF
TRBV28	NA	TRBJ2-7	17	TRBD1	TGTGCCAGCAGTTTATCCAACGCCGGGACAGGGTCCTACGAGCAGTACTTC	CASSLSNAGTGSYEQYF
TRBV6-1	NA	TRBJ2-2	15	NA	TGTGCCAGCAGGCATCCGGCCTCGAACACCGGGGAGCTGTTTTTT	CASRHPASNTGELFF
TRBV7-9	NA	TRBJ1-2	14	TRBD1	TGTGCCAGCAGCGCCCGACAGGGTACCTATGGCTACACCTTC	CASSARQGTYGYTF
TRBV27	NA	TRBJ1-1	11	NA	TGTGCCAGCAGAGGGTTACAGGAAGCTTTCTTT	CASRGLQEAFF
TRBV29-1	NA	TRBJ2-1	13	TRBD2	TGCAGCGTTGTCCCTAGCGGGAGTCTTGAGCAGTTCTTC	CSVVPSGSLEQFF
TRBV28	NA	TRBJ2-3	19	TRBD2	TGTGCCAGCAGTAGACCGGGACTAGCGGGAGAATGGGGCACAGATACGCAGTATTTT	CASSRPGLAGEWGTDTQYF
TRBV6-5	NA	TRBJ2-7	14	TRBD2	TGTGCCAGCAGTTCCGGACTAGACCTCTACGAGCAGTACTTC	CASSSGLDLYEQYF
TRBV7-9	few	TRBJ2-5	12	NA	TGTGCCAGCAGCTTCGGCTTGGAGACCCAGTACTTC	CASSFGLETQYF
TRBV7-8	few	TRBJ2-1	15	NA	TGTGCCAGCAGCACCATAGGGGGGTCAGTCAATGAGCAGTTCTTC	CASSTIGGSVNEQFF
TRBV6-6	NA	TRBJ2-3	16	NA	TGTGCCAGCAGCTATCTTGGGACTTTGGGGGCAGATACGCAGTATTTT	CASSYLGTLGADTQYF
TRBV29-1	NA	TRBJ2-2	12	NA	TGCAGCGTTGAAGGGAACACCGGGGAGCTGTTTTTT	CSVEGNTGELFF
TRBV29-1	many	TRBJ1-1	12	NA	TGCAGCGTTGGACAGGAGAACACTGAAGCTTTCTTT	CSVGQENTEAFF
TRBV4-3	NA	TRBJ1-6	14	TRBD1	TGCGCCAGCAGCCAACAGGGGGATGGATCACCCCTCCACTTT	CASSQQGDGSPLHF
TRBV3-1	many	TRBJ2-4	15	TRBD1	TGTGCCAGCAGCCAAGAATGGCAGGGGGACAACATTCAGTACTTC	CASSQEWQGDNIQYF
TRBV4-1	NA	TRBJ2-2	15	NA	TGCGCCAGCAGCCAAACTAGTGGGGCGACCGGGGAGCTGTTTTTT	CASSQTSGATGELFF